The 8 T cell receptor beta chains listed next were all sequenced from one sample in a study of identical twins. TCRdb reprocessed the 5' RACE reads with MiXCR, giving one entry per CDR3 protein. This sample carries 200,000 to 300,000 distinct CDR3 sequences, 7.5% of them seen once, and the ten largest clones take 5.4%. This same sample was also part of a study on yellow fever vaccine responses in identical twins.

The specimen sequenced was CD8+ T cells sorted from blood. The receptors were sampled from a woman aged 18 to 35 in good health.

This clonotype came up a few times. This chain connects TRBV20-1 to TRBJ2-1; 7 positions agree with TRBD2. V gave up 6 bases and J gave up 0 bases; unmatched junction bases: 8. Germline CDR1 and CDR2: DFQATT and SNEGSKA (reference sequence). This CDR3 region has 15 residues. DNA for the CDR3: TGCAGTGCAATTAGCGGGCATAGCTCCTACAATGAGCAGTTCTTC. Amino acids: CSAISGHSSYNEQFF.

A few counts support this clonotype. The CDR3 sequence is CASSPYRGFTDTQYF. The CDR3 coding sequence is TGTGCCAGCAGTCCCTACAGGGGGTTCACAGATACGCAGTATTTT. The chain is built from TRBV11-2 and TRBJ2-3, with 8 bases fitting TRBD1. The CDR3 loop spans 15 amino acids. The germline V gene encodes CDR1 SGHAT and CDR2 FQNNGV. V lost 6 bases to trimming and J lost 2 bases; unmatched junction nucleotides: 7.

In this sample, this clonotype turned up a few times. The J gene is TRBJ2-7, the V gene TRBV6-2 or TRBV6-3; D unclear. The CDR3 sequence is 11 residues long. V shed 6 bases and J shed 4 bases, with 7 bases lying between them. Germline CDR1 is MNHEY and CDR2 is SVGEGT. This CDR3 is CASRVGYEQYV. Written as DNA, the CDR3 is TGTGCCAGCAGGGTGGGGTACGAGCAGTACGTC.

The rearrangement uses TRBV10-1 and TRBJ2-5; D call uncertain. Deletions cut 8 bases from V and 4 bases from J, with 14 bases between. CDR1 is WNHNN, CDR2 SYGVQD, per germline (reference sequence). The CDR3 totals 13 residues. DNA for the CDR3: TGCGCCAGCTCTAACGTCTTAGGAGAGACCCAGTACTTC. Its translation is CASSNVLGETQYF.

This chain's CDR3 is CASSSLGLGQPQHF. CDR3 nucleotides: TGCGCCAGCAGCTCCCTAGGTTTGGGTCAGCCCCAGCATTTT. V usage is TRBV5-1 and J usage is TRBJ1-5; no clear D. The CDR3 has 14 residues. V lost 3 bases, J lost 6 bases, and 13 bases lay in between. Germline-derived CDR1 and CDR2 are SGHRS and YFSETQ.

This clonotype occurred many times. The chain links TRBV12-3 or TRBV12-4 to TRBJ2-5; D is uncertain. The ends were cut back, 2 bases at V and 1 base at J, with 8 bases in the middle. CDR3 length: 14 amino acids. CDR3 in amino acids: CASSLLEVQETQYF. CDR3 nucleotides: TGTGCCAGCAGTTTATTAGAAGTCCAAGAGACCCAGTACTTC.

This clonotype has more than one count but fewer than ten. The gene calls are TRBV5-1 and TRBJ2-7; D possibly corresponds to TRBD2 (5 bases). Germline CDR1 SGHRS, CDR2 YFSETQ. V lost 0 bases to trimming and J lost 5 bases, with 12 bases between them. The CDR3 is made up of 14 amino acids. The CDR3 spells CASSLGRQVDEQYV. The CDR3 bases are TGCGCCAGCAGCTTGGGGAGGCAGGTCGACGAGCAGTACGTC.

This clonotype was found a few times. The genes are TRBV12-3 or TRBV12-4 and TRBJ1-6, with 8 bases identical to TRBD1. V was clipped by 6 bases and J by 14 bases; unmatched bases: 9. This CDR3 has 13 residues. For the CDR3, the DNA is TGTGCCAGCAGGGGGACAGGCCATAGTTCCCTCCACTTT. Amino acid sequence: CASRGTGHSSLHF.